This TCR beta chain comes out of a study of spatial heterogeneity in lung cancer. This clonotype qualifies as large. V was clipped by 3 bases and J by 7 bases; unmatched bases: 10. Germline V gives CDR1 SGDLS, CDR2 YYNGEE. This CDR3 spans 16 amino acids. Noted time point: sample taken at primary tumor resection. Material for sequencing was whole RNA from tumor, nontumor lung or frozen PBMC, left unsorted. One entry per CDR3 protein, called by TCRdb with MiXCR from the 5' RACE reads. The sample lists about 4,900 distinct CDR3 sequences; over 15% were seen once. This specimen consisted of PBMCs, obtained at surgery. The receptor was isolated from a male donor with early-stage non-small cell lung cancer. The genes are TRBV9 and TRBJ2-1; 10 positions agree with TRBD2. The CDR3 nucleotides are TGTGCCAGCAGCGACCGAACTAGCGGGACTGGAAATGAGCAGTTCTTC. Translated, it gives CASSDRTSGTGNEQFF. The full variable domain, rest sourced from reference TRBV9 and TRBJ2-1, is DSGVTQTPKHLITATGQRVTLRCSPRSGDLSVYWYQQSLDQGLQFLIQYYNGEERAKGNILERFSAQQFPDLHSELNLSSLELGDSALYFCASSDRTSGTGNEQFFGPGTRLTVL.